One TCR beta chain is described in this entry. Its antigen is unknown. Measured with immunoSEQ multiplex PCR; TCRdb has only the in-frame clones, and not every one. The table lists 550,000 to 700,000 clones, about three quarters of them singletons. This sample is part of a study of shared clonotypes between healthy human individuals. For the study at large: The study used three CD4 naive, three CD4 memory, two CD8 naive and one CD8 memory plate per donor.

CDR3 length: 14 residues. Germline loops: CDR1 SNHLY, CDR2 FYNNEI. Trimming stripped 6 bases from V and 3 bases from J, with 11 bases between. Notes on the study in general: Sequencing depth was a factor that was expected to affect clonotype sharing among donors.

The sample consisted of memory CD4+ T cells sorted from blood. The subset is: CD45RA-negative fraction. The chain employs TRBV2 and TRBJ2-2; D call uncertain. The sequence was collected from a woman in her twenties or thirties in good health. The DNA for the CDR3 is TGTGCCAGCAGGTCCGGGTCCCACACCGGGGAGCTGTTTTTT. Residues: CASRSGSHTGELFF.